This is a list of T cell receptor beta chains from one sample in a study of blood T cells in healthy people across ages. A single record per CDR3 protein comes from TCRdb applying MiXCR to the 5' RACE reads. The data contain hundreds of thousands of distinct CDR3 sequences, roughly 50% of them singletons. Specimen: blood. The receptors come from a man aged 25-40 years in good health. The CDR3 runs from the conserved cysteine through the conserved F or W. D genes are given only for firm matches. Clone size is stated in some rows and not others, as once, few, many or a class when expanded.

CDR3 protein: CASSALSPDTQYF; CDR3 DNA: TGTGCCAGCAGCGCCCTTTCACCAGATACGCAGTATTTT; J gene: TRBJ2-3; D gene: NA; V gene: TRBV9; clone size: NA
CDR3 protein: CGVRYWLEQFF; CDR3 DNA: TGCGGCGTACGGTATTGGCTCGAGCAGTTCTTC; J gene: TRBJ2-1; D gene: NA; V gene: TRBV29-1; clone size: NA
CDR3 protein: CASSLAAGVGYEQYF; CDR3 DNA: TGTGCCAGCAGCTTAGCGGCGGGAGTGGGCTACGAGCAGTACTTC; J gene: TRBJ2-7; D gene: TRBD2; V gene: TRBV7-2; clone size: NA
CDR3 protein: CASSFEGWGYEQFF; CDR3 DNA: TGTGCCAGCAGTTTCGAAGGGTGGGGGTACGAGCAGTTCTTC; J gene: TRBJ2-1; D gene: NA; V gene: TRBV12-3/TRBV12-4; clone size: NA
CDR3 protein: CSATAGLAGTTDTQYF; CDR3 DNA: TGCAGTGCTACGGCGGGACTAGCGGGAACCACAGATACGCAGTATTTT; J gene: TRBJ2-3; D gene: TRBD2; V gene: TRBV20-1; clone size: NA
CDR3 protein: CSASPRDRANSPLHF; CDR3 DNA: TGCAGTGCTAGCCCACGGGACAGGGCGAATTCACCCCTCCACTTT; J gene: TRBJ1-6; D gene: TRBD1; V gene: TRBV20-1; clone size: few
CDR3 protein: CASSLKSGKQWDYTF; CDR3 DNA: TGTGCCAGCAGCTTAAAGTCGGGGAAGCAGTGGGACTACACCTTC; J gene: TRBJ1-2; D gene: NA; V gene: TRBV7-2; clone size: NA
CDR3 protein: CASSLERGLAYEQYF; CDR3 DNA: TGCGCCAGCAGCCTTGAGCGGGGGCTAGCCTACGAGCAGTACTTC; J gene: TRBJ2-7; D gene: TRBD2; V gene: TRBV5-1; clone size: few
CDR3 protein: CASRETANTEAFF; CDR3 DNA: TGTGCCAGCAGAGAAACAGCCAACACTGAAGCTTTCTTT; J gene: TRBJ1-1; D gene: NA; V gene: TRBV6-1; clone size: NA
CDR3 protein: CASSFWDRGLPSTDTQYF; CDR3 DNA: TGTGCCAGCAGCTTCTGGGACAGGGGGCTGCCTAGCACAGATACGCAGTATTTT; J gene: TRBJ2-3; D gene: TRBD1; V gene: TRBV27; clone size: NA
CDR3 protein: CARGGAYEQYF; CDR3 DNA: TGTGCCAGGGGGGGGGCCTACGAGCAGTACTTC; J gene: TRBJ2-7; D gene: TRBD2; V gene: TRBV27; clone size: NA
CDR3 protein: CASSHRAEHNEQYF; CDR3 DNA: TGTGCCAGCAGTCACAGGGCCGAACACAACGAGCAGTACTTC; J gene: TRBJ2-7; D gene: NA; V gene: TRBV6-2/TRBV6-3; clone size: NA
CDR3 protein: CSVERERGNGYTF; CDR3 DNA: TGCAGCGTTGAGAGGGAAAGAGGGAATGGCTACACCTTC; J gene: TRBJ1-2; D gene: NA; V gene: TRBV29-1; clone size: many
CDR3 protein: CASSLMRVRADTQYF; CDR3 DNA: TGCGCCAGCAGCTTGATGAGGGTTAGGGCAGATACGCAGTATTTT; J gene: TRBJ2-3; D gene: NA; V gene: TRBV5-1; clone size: NA
CDR3 protein: CASSQQLAGGPYNEQFF; CDR3 DNA: TGCGCCAGCAGCCAACAACTAGCGGGAGGGCCCTACAATGAGCAGTTCTTC; J gene: TRBJ2-1; D gene: TRBD2; V gene: TRBV4-1; clone size: NA
CDR3 protein: CASSPPAEGYGYTF; CDR3 DNA: TGTGCCAGCAGCCCTCCGGCTGAGGGCTATGGCTACACCTTC; J gene: TRBJ1-2; D gene: NA; V gene: TRBV9; clone size: NA
CDR3 protein: CATSPTPTRADTQYF; CDR3 DNA: TGTGCCACCAGCCCGACTCCGACCCGCGCAGATACGCAGTATTTT; J gene: TRBJ2-3; D gene: NA; V gene: TRBV15; clone size: NA
CDR3 protein: CAIRGDKETQYF; CDR3 DNA: TGTGCCATCAGGGGGGACAAAGAGACCCAGTACTTC; J gene: TRBJ2-5; D gene: NA; V gene: TRBV10-3; clone size: NA
CDR3 protein: CASSLPAGVPYTDTQYF; CDR3 DNA: TGTGCCAGCAGTCTCCCTGCGGGGGTCCCATACACAGATACGCAGTATTTT; J gene: TRBJ2-3; D gene: TRBD2; V gene: TRBV7-9; clone size: NA
CDR3 protein: CASSAEWKTEAFF; CDR3 DNA: TGTGCCAGCAGCGCCGAATGGAAGACTGAAGCTTTCTTT; J gene: TRBJ1-1; D gene: NA; V gene: TRBV5-6; clone size: NA
CDR3 protein: CASSQGTGRDALYEQYF; CDR3 DNA: TGTGCCAGCAGCCAAGGGACTGGTCGTGATGCTCTCTACGAGCAGTACTTC; J gene: TRBJ2-7; D gene: NA; V gene: TRBV4-2; clone size: few
CDR3 protein: CSARAGTSPYEQYF; CDR3 DNA: TGCAGTGCCAGGGCGGGGACTAGCCCTTACGAGCAGTACTTC; J gene: TRBJ2-7; D gene: TRBD2; V gene: TRBV20-1; clone size: few